This T cell receptor (beta chain) is from a study of blood T cell repertoires in COVID-19. The CDR3 extends over 13 amino acids. V was cut by 4 bases and J by 6 bases, with 13 bases left in between. Per germline, CDR1 SGHTA and CDR2 FQGNSA. The study recruited people aged about 18 to 95 years across some 23 US areas. Cohort placement rested on clinical history that participants reported themselves. Recovered Cohort 3 donors showed two negative PCRs, clearance, or symptom resolution. Libraries were prepared by immunoSEQ multiplex PCR; TCRdb keeps only in-frame clonotypes and omits some of them. Among 250,000 or so clones listed, roughly 80% were seen once.

Sample: PBMCs or T cells enriched from blood (not recorded which). The V and J genes are TRBV7-2 and TRBJ2-7, with no clear D. This sequence was found in a man aged 50 to 60 who had recovered from COVID-19. CDR3 amino acids: CASSSLGYSEQYF. The CDR3 nucleotides read TGTGCCAGCAGCTCCCTCGGATACAGCGAGCAGTACTTC. The full variable domain, rest sourced from reference TRBV7-2 and TRBJ2-7, is GAGVSQSPSNKVTEKGKDVELRCDPISGHTALYWYRQSLGQGLEFLIYFQGNSAPDKSGLPSDRFSAERTGGSVSTLTIQRTQQEDSAVYLCASSSLGYSEQYFGPGTRLTVT.